The 8 T cell receptor beta chains presented below share a single source sample, sequenced in a study of T cells in Graves' hyperthyroidism and ophthalmopathy. Amplification yielded TCR beta CDR3 regions, with RNA transcripts as the source. HTBI primers drove first-round RT-PCR of the TCR CDR3. In TCRdb, the multiplex PCR reads were re-called with MiXCR into one record per CDR3 protein. The sample shows around 800,000 distinct CDR3 sequences, more than 30% of them seen only once. The specimen was blood. The source of these receptors is a man younger than 35 with Graves' hyperthyroidism.

The V call is TRBV9, the J call TRBJ1-6; no clear D. This CDR3 comprises 15 residues. Germline CDR1 is SGDLS and CDR2 is YYNGEE. Trimming shortened V by 0 bases and J by 6 bases, and 10 bases separated the two germline ends. The CDR3 loop reads CASSVEGFGNSPLHF. The CDR3 region has the DNA TGTGCCAGCAGCGTAGAAGGATTCGGTAATTCACCCCTCCACTTT.

The chain joins TRBV9 to TRBJ2-7; D possibly matches TRBD1 or TRBD2 (5 bases each). Trimming cost V 0 bases and J 4 bases, with 8 bases left between them. Germline CDR1 reads SGDLS; CDR2 reads YYNGEE. The CDR3 length is 13 residues. The CDR3 nucleotides read TGTGCCAGCAGCGTAGGGGGGAGATACGAGCAGTACTTC. Its protein is CASSVGGRYEQYF.

CDR3 region: CASSYVDGGQGGTEAFF. The CDR3 bases are TGTGCCAGCAGTTACGTCGACGGGGGACAGGGTGGCACTGAAGCTTTCTTT. This rearrangement joins TRBV6-5 to TRBJ1-1; 9 nucleotides agree with TRBD1. The CDR3 runs 17 residues. The V and J ends lost 2 bases and 4 bases, in that order; junction bases with no gene match: 11. CDR1 and CDR2 from the germline V gene are MNHEY and SVGAGI.

The chain joins TRBV25-1 to TRBJ1-5; TRBD1 agrees at 7 bases. CDR1 MGHDK and CDR2 SYGVNS come from the germline V gene. Germline trimming cut 8 bases from V and 5 bases from J; bases unmatched to any gene: 9. This CDR3 comprises 14 residues. The chain's CDR3 is CASVQTGDHQPQHF. CDR3 in DNA: TGTGCCAGCGTTCAAACAGGGGACCATCAGCCCCAGCATTTT.

On this clonotype itself: A much larger clone sits a single nucleotide away, making a read error possible. J is TRBJ2-5 and V is TRBV20-1; D may be TRBD2 (5 bases). This CDR3 region has 13 residues. The V end was cut by 2 bases, the J end by 5 bases, with 12 bases between. CDR1 is DFQATT, CDR2 SNEGSKA, per germline (reference sequence). CDR3 bases: TGCAGTGCTAGATGGCGGGCTCGGGAGACCCAGTACTTC. Encoded protein: CSARWRARETQYF.

In its sample, this clonotype was seen many times. The CDR3 protein is CASSEYRQTYGYTF. CDR3 bases: TGTGCCAGCAGTGAGTACAGGCAGACCTATGGCTACACCTTC. The genes are TRBV2 and TRBJ1-2, with D maybe TRBD1 (5 bases). Trimming stripped 3 bases from V and 4 bases from J, with 12 bases between. CDR3 size: 14 residues. CDR1 and CDR2 (germline): SNHLY, FYNNEI.

A remark on this clonotype: One base away lies a much larger clone, so this may be a sequencing read error. The chain is built from TRBV6-2 or TRBV6-3 and TRBJ1-2; D remains ambiguous. Germline V gives CDR1 MNHEY, CDR2 SVGEGT. The CDR3 totals 10 residues. The CDR3 region has the DNA TGTGCCAGCAGTAACTTTGGCTACACCTTC. It codes for CASSNFGYTF.

This clonotype was seen ten or more times. The gene calls are TRBV7-2 and TRBJ1-6; D uncertain. CDR1 is SGHTA, CDR2 FQGNSA, per germline. The CDR3 is 14 residues long. The V end lost 1 base, the J end lost 7 bases, and 8 bases lay between the germline ends. The CDR3 protein is CASSLGTVNSPLHF. The CDR3 DNA reads TGTGCCAGCAGCTTAGGGACGGTAAATTCACCCCTCCACTTT.